These 2 T cell receptor beta chains were sequenced from one sample in a study of blood T cells in healthy people across ages. Using a J-beta primer mix together with a sample-barcoded 5' primer, a second PCR was run for roughly 6 to 12 cycles. Each CDR3 protein gets one entry after TCRdb re-called the 5' RACE reads with MiXCR. The repertoire holds fewer than 1 million distinct CDR3 sequences, with roughly 44% as singletons. Sequenced material: blood. All receptors derive from a man in his sixties in good health.

In this sample, this clonotype turned up a few times. This sequence joins TRBV20-1 and TRBJ2-3, with D possibly matching TRBD1 (6 bases). The CDR3 contains 16 residues. The ends were cut back, 1 base at V and 0 bases at J, with 14 bases in the middle. Germline lookup yields CDR1 DFQATT and CDR2 SNEGSKA (reference sequence). This CDR3 is CSARGQATFSTDTQYF. The CDR3 DNA follows: TGCAGTGCTAGAGGACAGGCCACTTTTAGCACAGATACGCAGTATTTT.

The chain carries TRBV15 and TRBJ2-6; 7 bases line up with TRBD1. Per the germline V gene, CDR1 is LNHNV and CDR2 is YYDKDF (reference sequence). Unmatched junction bases numbered 8, after V lost 0 bases and J lost 0 bases. The CDR3 covers 19 residues. The CDR3 sequence is CATSREPTGARSGANVLTF. The CDR3, as DNA: TGTGCCACCAGCAGAGAACCAACAGGGGCCCGCTCTGGGGCCAACGTCCTGACTTTC.